The 13 T cell receptor beta chains reported below all come from one sample, sequenced in a study of early T cells in non-severe SARS-CoV-2 infection. TCRdb itself ran the 5' RACE reads through MiXCR, one entry per CDR3 protein. The repertoire holds about 46,000 distinct CDR3 sequences, with more than 4.5% as singletons. Sample: whole blood, taken at baseline. The receptors were gathered from an adult who was a healthcare worker with PCR-confirmed SARS-CoV-2 infection or an uninfected control (not recorded which).

In this sample, this clonotype turned up many times. The chain links TRBV5-6 to TRBJ2-5, with D hard to call. Germline CDR1 and CDR2: SGHDT and YYEEEE. Trimming removed 3 bases at V and 0 bases at J, with 0 bases between. The length of the CDR3 is 11 residues. CDR3 DNA: TGTGCCAGCAGCTACCAAGAGACCCAGTACTTC. This gives the protein CASSYQETQYF.

This clonotype appeared many times. CDR3 in DNA: TGTGCCAGCAGTCCTAGCGGGAACTCCTACGAGCAGTACTTC. Translated, it gives CASSPSGNSYEQYF. The V and J genes are TRBV12-3 or TRBV12-4 and TRBJ2-7, with 9 bases aligning to TRBD2. Germline trimming cut 5 bases from V and 0 bases from J; bases unmatched to any gene: 2. The CDR3 consists of 14 residues.

Only a few counts were recorded for this clonotype. The V call is TRBV11-2, the J call TRBJ2-1; D is unclear. The CDR3 sequence is 16 residues long. V was cut by 2 bases and J by 3 bases, with 14 bases left in between. The V gene's germline CDR1 is SGHAT and CDR2 FQNNGV. CDR3 sequence: CASSLLAPLIYNEQFF. CDR3 DNA: TGTGCCAGCAGCTTACTGGCTCCTCTAATCTACAATGAGCAGTTCTTC.

This clonotype has ten or more counts. One end of the junction varies from germline; a read error may be responsible. V usage is TRBV6-5 and J usage is TRBJ2-7, with 8 bases aligning to TRBD1. The CDR3 consists of 11 residues. Germline-derived CDR1 and CDR2 are MNHEY and SVGAGI. For the CDR3, the DNA is TGTGCCAGCAGTTCGGACAGGGAGCGGTACTTC. Its protein product is CASSSDRERYF.

This clonotype was seen many times. As DNA, the CDR3 is TGTGCCAGCAGCGTAGTAGAGTTAGCGGGAATGAGTGAGCAGTTCTTC. The encoded protein is CASSVVELAGMSEQFF. This sequence joins TRBV9 and TRBJ2-1; 8 bases match TRBD2. This CDR3 spans 16 amino acids. Germline V gene lookup returns CDR1 SGDLS and CDR2 YYNGEE. J lost 9 bases, V lost 0 bases, and 11 bases had no gene match.

This clonotype was detected ten times or more. The CDR3 region has the DNA TGTGCCAGCAGTTTGTTGGGGGGAGATGGCTACACCTTC. Protein sequence: CASSLLGGDGYTF. The genes are TRBV27 and TRBJ1-2, with D perhaps matching TRBD1 (5 bases). This CDR3 has 13 amino acids. Germline values: CDR1 MNHEY, CDR2 SMNVEV (reference sequence). V dropped 3 bases and J dropped 6 bases, with 11 bases sitting between them.

The chain employs TRBV20-1 and TRBJ2-1, with D uncertain. CDR3 length: 14 residues. The V gene's germline CDR1 is DFQATT and CDR2 SNEGSKA (reference sequence). V lost 0 bases, J lost 3 bases, and 9 bases lay in between. CDR3 coding DNA: TGCAGTGCTAGAGATCCCACTAACTACAATGAGCAGTTCTTC. This translates into CSARDPTNYNEQFF.

Ten or more counts support this clonotype. The CDR3 nucleotides are TGCAGTGTTCCAGCGCTAGGTTTGGAGACCCAGTACTTC. Amino acids: CSVPALGLETQYF. The chain links TRBV20-1 to TRBJ2-5; D is ambiguous. CDR1 and CDR2 from the germline V gene are DFQATT and SNEGSKA (reference sequence). The V end was cut by 7 bases, the J end by 5 bases, with 17 bases between. CDR3 size: 13 residues.

This clonotype was counted at least ten times. The V gene is TRBV3-1, the J gene TRBJ2-2, with 7 bases matching TRBD2. CDR3 length: 14 residues. Germline assignment: CDR1 LGHDT and CDR2 YNNKEL (reference sequence). The junction had 11 bases not matched to a gene; V was cut back by 10 bases and J by 6 bases. CDR3 residues: CATRLAAPAGELFF. CDR3 in DNA: TGTGCCACCCGTCTAGCGGCCCCGGCCGGGGAGCTGTTTTTT.

This clonotype was recorded at least ten times. The chain has TRBV20-1 and TRBJ2-1, with 8 bases fitting TRBD2. Germline V lookup: CDR1 DFQATT, CDR2 SNEGSKA (reference sequence). The J segment lost 4 bases and the V segment lost 0 bases, leaving 8 bases of the junction unmatched. This CDR3 is 16 amino acids long. CDR3 residues: CSARDGGLAEYNEQFF. The CDR3 region has the DNA TGCAGTGCTAGAGATGGAGGACTAGCTGAGTACAATGAGCAGTTCTTC.

The chain employs TRBV6-1 and TRBJ2-3; D call uncertain. V was shortened by 4 bases and J by 1 base, with 9 bases between the two germline ends. Per the germline V gene, CDR1 is MNHNS and CDR2 is SASEGT. The length of the CDR3 is 14 residues. The chain's CDR3 is CASSVGIGTDTQYF. The CDR3 DNA follows: TGTGCCAGCAGTGTGGGGATTGGCACAGATACGCAGTATTTT.

The V and J genes are TRBV20-1 and TRBJ2-3, with TRBD2 matching 9 bases. V dropped 4 bases and J dropped 2; count of bases not matched to a gene: 4. This CDR3 is built from 14 residues. Germline V CDR1 and CDR2: DFQATT, SNEGSKA (reference sequence). This chain's CDR3 is CSAISSGTTDTQYF. CDR3 bases: TGCAGTGCTATTTCTAGCGGGACCACAGATACGCAGTATTTT.

This clonotype has more than one count but fewer than ten. The chain couples TRBV5-1 to TRBJ2-3; 7 bases map to TRBD1. Germline values: CDR1 SGHRS, CDR2 YFSETQ. The CDR3 has 13 residues. V trimming: 1 base; J trimming: 6 bases; junction bases outside the gene matches: 2. CDR3 sequence: CASSLTGEDTQYF. The CDR3 DNA reads as TGCGCCAGCAGCTTGACAGGGGAGGATACGCAGTATTTT.